The present TCR beta chain was sequenced within a study of T cell clonality in common variable immunodeficiency. Study-wide findings and caveats: In common variable immunodeficiency, TCR beta chains reportedly carried fewer deletions and N-nucleotide insertions.

Concerning this clone: As yet, its antigen is unknown. The read ends 3 residues shy of where the CDR3 ends; the end is completed using the germline J gene.

Using immunoSEQ multiplex PCR, the repertoire was profiled, and TCRdb retains in-frame clones only, with some absent. This sample has more than 35,000 clones, each found more than once. V dropped 3 bases and J dropped 5; count of bases not matched to a gene: 4. The CDR3 covers 15 residues. Germline V gene lookup returns CDR1 SGHTA and CDR2 FQGNSA. The origin of this receptor is a human donor with common variable immunodeficiency. The sequencing input was peripheral blood mononuclear cells. This chain connects TRBV7-2 to TRBJ2-5; 12 bases match TRBD2. The CDR3 sequence is CASSLGLAGSETQYF. CDR3 bases read: TGTGCCAGCAGCTTGGGACTAGCGGGTAGTGAGACC.